This TCR beta chain was sequenced for a study of blood T cell repertoires in COVID-19. V lost 5 bases, J lost 2 bases, and 12 bases lay in between. The CDR3 is 14 residues long. CDR1 is SGHTA, CDR2 FQGNSA, per germline. For recovered donors of Cohort 3, there were two negative PCRs, clearance, or symptom resolution. The protocol was immunoSEQ multiplex PCR, while the TCRdb copy is restricted to in-frame clones and leaves out a portion. The table shows approximately 350,000 clones, with over 80% occurring only once. This chain uses TRBV7-2 with TRBJ1-2, with D maybe TRBD1 (5 bases). This TCR was recovered from a woman aged 45 to 65 who had recovered from COVID-19. Sample: PBMCs or T cells enriched from blood (not recorded which). CDR3 nucleotides: TGTGCCAGCAGCACCTCGGCAGGGAACTATGGCTACACCTTC. Protein sequence: CASSTSAGNYGYTF.